Presented here are 20 T cell receptor beta chains from one specimen sequenced in a study of identical twins. TCRdb re-analysed the 5' RACE reads in MiXCR, keeping a single row per CDR3 protein. In the table there are fewer than 650,000 distinct CDR3 sequences, roughly 7.2% of which are singletons. The data were also submitted as part of a second study, on yellow fever vaccine responses in identical twins.

The specimen was PBMCs. These receptors were collected from a woman in her late teens or twenties in good health.

This clonotype has just a few counts. The chain has TRBV12-3 or TRBV12-4 and TRBJ2-1, with D possibly matching TRBD2 (6 bases). The CDR3 runs 11 residues. V was trimmed by 7 bases and J by 8 bases, leaving 9 bases between them. The CDR3 DNA sequence: TGTGCCAGCATCACGGGGGATGAGCAGTTCTTC. It encodes CASITGDEQFF.

The chain uses TRBV15 and TRBJ2-1; D is perhaps TRBD1 (6 bases). Looked up from germline, CDR1 is LNHNV and CDR2 is YYDKDF (reference sequence). CDR3 length: 19 amino acids. V lost 0 bases and J 1 base, leaving 19 bases between the germline ends. The CDR3 DNA sequence: TGTGCCACCAGCAGAGACTTGGGTGGTTACAGGGAGTCCTACAATGAGCAGTTCTTC. Protein sequence: CATSRDLGGYRESYNEQFF.

This clonotype was seen a handful of times. This sequence joins TRBV28 and TRBJ1-2; tentatively, D is TRBD1 (6 bases). CDR1 MDHEN and CDR2 SYDVKM come from the germline V gene. This CDR3 spans 15 amino acids. V shed 3 bases and J shed 5 bases, with 16 bases lying between them. The CDR3 DNA reads as TGTGCCAGCAGTTTGAAGCAGGGGCTTTCATATGGCTACACCTTC. This translates into CASSLKQGLSYGYTF.

This clonotype was found a few times. This chain links TRBV4-1 with TRBJ1-2; D unresolved. From germline, CDR1 is MGHRA and CDR2 YSYEKL. V was shortened by 1 base and J by 7 bases, with 13 bases between the two germline ends. The CDR3 covers 14 residues. CDR3 loop: CASSQADGVFGYTF. The CDR3 DNA sequence: TGCGCCAGCAGCCAAGCTGATGGGGTTTTTGGCTACACCTTC.

This clonotype was counted between two and nine times. The chain employs TRBV19 and TRBJ2-7; a weak D match, TRBD1 (5 bases). Trimming stripped 1 base from V and 0 bases from J, with 10 bases between. CDR1 is LNHDA, CDR2 SQIVND, per germline (reference sequence). The CDR3 extends over 15 amino acids. DNA for the CDR3: TGTGCCAGTAGTATAGGACAGCAGAGCTCCTACGAGCAGTACTTC. This encodes CASSIGQQSSYEQYF.

The chain links TRBV29-1 to TRBJ2-2, with unresolved D. CDR1 SQVTM and CDR2 ANQGSEA come from the germline V gene. This CDR3 contains 13 residues. Trimming cost V 3 bases and J 7 bases, with 12 bases left between them. CDR3 region: CSVESRSGGELFF. CDR3 DNA: TGCAGCGTTGAGTCCCGTTCGGGCGGGGAGCTGTTTTTT.

The genes are TRBV20-1 and TRBJ2-7, with D perhaps matching TRBD2 (7 bases). CDR3 size: 15 residues. Germline V CDR1 and CDR2: DFQATT, SNEGSKA (reference sequence). CDR3 in DNA: TGCAGTGCTAGAGATGGGGCGGGGGCCTCCCACGAGCAGTACGTC. Translated, it gives CSARDGAGASHEQYV.

This clonotype was seen a handful of times. V is TRBV5-1 and J is TRBJ1-2; tentative D call: TRBD1 (5 bases). V was cut by 2 bases and J by 8 bases, with 13 bases left in between. The CDR3 length is 13 residues. Germline V gene lookup returns CDR1 SGHRS and CDR2 YFSETQ. The CDR3, as DNA: TGCGCCAGCAGCTTCACCGCGAGGGACGGCTACACCTTC. It encodes CASSFTARDGYTF.

This clonotype was observed a few times. The V gene is TRBV28, the J gene TRBJ1-2; D unresolved. Germline V gene sequence: CDR1 MDHEN, CDR2 SYDVKM. The CDR3 runs to 15 residues. Trimming took off 4 bases at V and 8 bases at J, with 20 bases between the two ends. The CDR3 DNA reads as TGTGCCAGCAGTTCCGTGGCTCAGGTACTGAGGGGCTACACCTTC. Translated: CASSSVAQVLRGYTF.

The genes are TRBV6-2 or TRBV6-3 and TRBJ1-2, with 10 bases fitting TRBD1. Trimming cost V 0 bases and J 10 bases; bases outside gene matches: 2. CDR1 and CDR2 (germline): MNHEY, SVGEGT. The CDR3 sequence is 13 residues long. CDR3 sequence reads: CASSYSTGGVYTF. CDR3 coding DNA: TGTGCCAGCAGTTACTCGACAGGGGGCGTCTACACCTTC.

V and J are TRBV7-6 and TRBJ2-2; D remains ambiguous. Germline V CDR1 and CDR2: SGHVS, FNYEAQ. Trimming removed 0 bases at V and 7 bases at J, with 3 bases between. The CDR3 runs 12 residues. Written as DNA, the CDR3 is TGTGCCAGCAGCTTAGCGAACGGGGAGCTGTTTTTT. The encoded protein is CASSLANGELFF.

This clonotype was counted ten times or more. The V gene is TRBV12-3 or TRBV12-4, the J gene TRBJ2-1, with a weak D call TRBD2 (6 bases). CDR3 length: 15 amino acids. V dropped 0 bases and J dropped 7 bases, with 13 bases sitting between them. The CDR3 DNA sequence: TGTGCCAGCAGTTTAGCGCTCGGGGGATATAATGAGCAGTTCTTC. It translates to CASSLALGGYNEQFF.

The V and J genes are TRBV12-3 or TRBV12-4 and TRBJ2-1, with 9 bases matching TRBD2. V lost 2 bases to trimming and J lost 6 bases; unmatched junction nucleotides: 2. CDR3 size: 14 residues. The CDR3, as DNA: TGTGCCAGCAGTTTAATGACTAGCGGCAATGAGCAGTTCTTC. Translating gives CASSLMTSGNEQFF.

CDR3 residues: CASSAQFF. The CDR3 DNA follows: TGTGCCAGCAGTGCTCAGTTCTTC. V gene TRBV25-1 combines with J gene TRBJ2-1; D unresolved. The V end lost 4 bases, the J end lost 13 bases, and 2 bases lay between the germline ends. CDR3 length: 8 amino acids. CDR1 and CDR2 (germline): MGHDK, SYGVNS. Using reference TRBV25-1 and TRBJ2-1 for the parts outside the CDR3, the full variable domain is EADIYQTPRYLVIGTGKKITLECSQTMGHDKMYWYQQDPGMELHLIHYSYGVNSTEKGDLSSESTVSRIRTEHFPLTLESARPSHTSQYLCASSAQFFGPGTRLTVL.

This clonotype was detected ten times or more. The chain employs TRBV12-3 or TRBV12-4 and TRBJ2-7; TRBD1 aligns across 7 bases. This CDR3 spans 15 amino acids. Losses at the gene ends were 6 bases for V and 0 bases for J; bases not matched to a gene: 8. CDR3: CASSWGQKNSYEQYF. CDR3 nucleotides: TGTGCCAGCAGCTGGGGACAGAAGAACTCCTACGAGCAGTACTTC.

This clonotype was counted a few times. The chain combines TRBV7-8 with TRBJ2-2; D is unresolved. The V gene's germline CDR1 is SGHVS and CDR2 FQNEAQ. There are 16 residues in the CDR3. Trimming took off 3 bases at V and 2 bases at J, with 13 bases between the two ends. CDR3 amino acids: CASSFRELGNTGELFF. CDR3 bases: TGTGCCAGCAGCTTCCGAGAGCTGGGAAACACCGGGGAGCTGTTTTTT.

This clonotype has only a few counts. The chain carries TRBV6-1 and TRBJ1-4; no clear D gene. CDR1 and CDR2 from the germline V gene are MNHNS and SASEGT. The V gene lost 8 bases and the J gene lost 3 bases, with 13 bases spanning the gap. The CDR3 has 14 amino acids. As DNA, the CDR3 is TGTGCCAGCGCCCCGGGCTCGGCTAATGAAAAACTGTTTTTT. Amino acid sequence: CASAPGSANEKLFF.

The chain has TRBV14 and TRBJ1-1, with D maybe TRBD1 (6 bases). V gave up 3 bases and J gave up 8 bases, with 10 bases separating them. This CDR3 has 12 residues. Per germline, CDR1 SGHDN and CDR2 FVKESK. CDR3 sequence: CASSQITGEAFF. The DNA of the CDR3 is TGTGCCAGCAGCCAGATAACAGGGGAAGCTTTCTTT.

This clonotype appeared a few times. The CDR3 protein is CASSLTALSSTDTQYF. CDR3 in DNA: TGTGCCAGCAGCCTTACCGCGTTGTCTAGCACAGATACGCAGTATTTT. This chain connects TRBV6-1 to TRBJ2-3, with D hard to call. The V gene lost 6 bases and the J gene lost 0 bases, with 16 bases spanning the gap. From germline, CDR1 is MNHNS and CDR2 SASEGT. CDR3 length: 16 residues.

This clonotype was detected ten times or more. The V and J genes are TRBV11-2 and TRBJ2-4, with TRBD2 as a possible D gene (5 bases). V was trimmed by 6 bases and J by 5 bases, leaving 8 bases between them. Germline lookup yields CDR1 SGHAT and CDR2 FQNNGV. The CDR3 extends over 12 amino acids. CDR3 in amino acids: CASSQRENIQYF. CDR3 nucleotide sequence: TGTGCCAGCAGTCAGAGGGAAAACATTCAGTACTTC.